The 28 T cell receptor beta chains in this list originate from one sample, sequenced in a study of high-grade serous ovarian cancer treatment subgroups. Tumor samples were taken before definitive surgery or chemotherapy. The protocol was immunoSEQ multiplex PCR, while the TCRdb copy is restricted to in-frame clones and leaves out a portion. This sample has around 6,100 clones, with approximately 79% found just once. The sample taken for sequencing was tumor tissue. These receptors were obtained from a human donor with high-grade serous ovarian cancer.

Written as DNA, the CDR3 is TGTGCCAGCAGCGTTGTAGCGCAGGGAAGGGATGGCTACACCTTC. Protein sequence: CASSVVAQGRDGYTF. The V gene is TRBV7-9, the J gene TRBJ1-2; weak D call: TRBD1 (5 bases). CDR1 and CDR2 from the germline V gene are SEHNR and FQNEAQ (reference sequence). The CDR3 is made up of 15 amino acids. The V end lost 5 bases, the J end lost 6 bases, and 19 bases lay between the germline ends.

This chain links TRBV7-2 with TRBJ2-5, with 8 bases aligning to TRBD2. The DNA end is a closer match to TRBJ2-7, so the J assignment may be wrong. Per germline, CDR1 SGHTA and CDR2 FQGNSA. CDR3 length: 16 residues. CDR3 loop: CASSLAPGLVGSEQYF. The CDR3 nucleotides are TGTGCCAGCAGCTTAGCCCCGGGACTAGTGGGCTCCGAGCAGTACTTC.

The gene calls are TRBV9 and TRBJ2-7; D remains ambiguous. Germline V gene lookup returns CDR1 SGDLS and CDR2 YYNGEE. The CDR3 extends over 15 amino acids. V gave up 0 bases and J gave up 0 bases, with 10 bases separating them. CDR3 bases: TGTGCCAGCAGCGTAGGATCACAGAGCTCCTACGAGCAGTACTTC. It translates to CASSVGSQSSYEQYF.

V gene TRBV11-2 combines with J gene TRBJ1-1; 7 bases fit TRBD1. The V segment lost 5 bases and the J segment 5 bases; nucleotides outside the gene matches: 5. Germline CDR1 is SGHAT and CDR2 is FQNNGV. This CDR3 comprises 13 residues. For the CDR3, the DNA is TGTGCCAGCAGCCGAGGGGGCTTGACTGAAGCTTTCTTT. Protein sequence: CASSRGGLTEAFF.

This clone showed up just a few times. The chain links TRBV9 to TRBJ2-3; no definite D call. Trimming cost V 0 bases and J 2 bases, with 10 bases left between them. This CDR3 is built from 15 residues. The germline V gene has CDR1 SGDLS and CDR2 YYNGEE. CDR3 nucleotide sequence: TGTGCCAGCAGCGTAGGACTTCACTCCACAGATACGCAGTATTTT. It is translated as CASSVGLHSTDTQYF.

The V gene is TRBV15, the J gene TRBJ2-4; either TRBD1 or TRBD2 may supply D (6 bases each). Trimming removed 3 bases from V and 0 bases from J, with 21 bases in between. The CDR3 extends over 19 amino acids. Germline CDR1 and CDR2: LNHNV and YYDKDF (reference sequence). The chain's CDR3 is CATSRARGVGYLAKNIQYF. Here the CDR3 DNA reads TGTGCCACCAGCAGGGCTAGGGGGGTCGGCTACTTAGCCAAAAACATTCAGTACTTC.

The rearrangement links TRBV25-1 to TRBJ2-1, with D perhaps TRBD2 (6 bases). Trimming pared 4 bases from V and 12 bases from J, leaving 13 bases between. The CDR3 runs to 12 residues. Germline V gene sequence: CDR1 MGHDK, CDR2 SYGVNS. The CDR3 spells CASSGTTQGQFF. DNA of the CDR3: TGTGCCAGCAGTGGGACTACCCAAGGGCAGTTCTTC.

The V call is TRBV7-3, the J call TRBJ2-2, with D possibly TRBD2 on 6 matching bases. The V and J ends lost 0 bases and 1 base respectively, with 9 bases between them. The CDR3 sequence is 16 residues long. Germline CDR1 is SGHTA and CDR2 is FQGTGA. Here the CDR3 reads CASSLTPSVNTGELFF. The CDR3 DNA sequence: TGTGCCAGCAGCTTAACGCCTAGCGTGAACACCGGGGAGCTGTTTTTT. The complete variable domain, with remaining parts taken from reference TRBV7-3 and TRBJ2-2, reads GAGVSQTPSNKVTEKGKYVELRCDPISGHTALYWYRQSLGQGPEFLIYFQGTGAADDSGLPNDRFFAVRPEGSVSTLKIQRTERGDSAVYLCASSLTPSVNTGELFFGEGSRLTVL.

The chain employs TRBV7-9 and TRBJ2-1; the D call may be TRBD1 or TRBD2 (7 bases each). Trimming pared 4 bases from V and 9 bases from J, leaving 19 bases between. CDR1 is SEHNR, CDR2 FQNEAQ, per germline (reference sequence). This CDR3 spans 15 amino acids. DNA of the CDR3: TGTGCCAGCAGCTCCCTCGGGGGAGGGGGCGGTGAGCAGTTCTTC. Protein sequence: CASSSLGGGGGEQFF.

Notes on this clone: Other DNA sequences in this sample translate to the same CDR3. V and J are TRBV18 and TRBJ2-7; 12 bases line up with TRBD2. The CDR3 spans 17 residues. Trimming cost V 8 bases and J 1 base; bases outside gene matches: 12. Germline V CDR1 and CDR2: KGHSH, LQKENI. The CDR3 is CASTTGLAGGRSYEQYF. CDR3 in DNA: TGTGCCAGCACAACCGGGCTAGCGGGAGGGAGGTCCTACGAGCAGTACTTC.

The chain recombines TRBV11-2 with TRBJ2-7; D may be TRBD1 (5 bases). The V gene's germline CDR1 is SGHAT and CDR2 FQNNGV. The V end was cut by 4 bases, the J end by 3 bases, with 13 bases between. The CDR3 totals 14 residues. The CDR3 loop is CASSSATDLYEQYF. The DNA of the CDR3 is TGTGCCAGCAGCTCTGCGACAGATCTCTACGAGCAGTACTTC. Full variable domain (missing parts from reference TRBV11-2 and TRBJ2-7): EAGVAQSPRYKIIEKRQSVAFWCNPISGHATLYWYQQILGQGPKLLIQFQNNGVVDDSQLPKDRFSAERLKGVDSTLKIQPAKLEDSAVYLCASSSATDLYEQYFGPGTRLTVT.

The rearrangement uses TRBV5-1 and TRBJ2-7, with 8 nucleotides matching TRBD1. V gave up 2 bases and J gave up 4 bases; unmatched junction bases: 2. Germline CDR1 reads SGHRS; CDR2 reads YFSETQ. CDR3 length: 13 residues. The CDR3 region is CASSFGTGYEQYF. The CDR3 bases are TGCGCCAGCAGCTTTGGGACAGGTTACGAGCAGTACTTC.

The V gene is TRBV6-5, the J gene TRBJ2-3, with 7 bases lining up with TRBD2. The CDR3 totals 16 residues. V shed 0 bases and J 5 bases; nucleotides not matched to a gene: 8. The germline V gene encodes CDR1 MNHEY and CDR2 SVGAGI. CDR3: CASSYSWAGVKDTQYF. The CDR3 DNA reads as TGTGCCAGCAGTTACTCCTGGGCGGGAGTTAAAGATACGCAGTATTTT.

The chain combines TRBV28 with TRBJ2-7, with D unresolved. V was cut by 7 bases and J by 2 bases, with 15 bases left in between. Germline lookup yields CDR1 MDHEN and CDR2 SYDVKM. This CDR3 is built from 14 residues. The CDR3 region is CASIHGVTAYEQYF. The DNA for the CDR3 is TGTGCCAGCATCCATGGGGTTACAGCCTACGAGCAGTACTTC.

The chain is built from TRBV7-9 and TRBJ1-2, with D possibly TRBD1 on 5 matching bases. CDR3 length equals 14 residues. Germline loops: CDR1 SEHNR, CDR2 FQNEAQ (reference sequence). V gave up 5 bases and J gave up 3 bases, with 13 bases separating them. CDR3 bases: TGTGCCAGCAGCGAAGGGGCCCATTACTATGGCTACACCTTC. Translating gives CASSEGAHYYGYTF.

The CDR3 DNA reads TGTGCCAGTAGTTCGCCTGGACTAGCGGGAAGCTACGAGCAGTACTTC. Protein sequence: CASSSPGLAGSYEQYF. This chain joins TRBV19 and TRBJ2-7; TRBD2 aligns across 12 bases. CDR1 and CDR2 (germline): LNHDA, SQIVND (reference sequence). The CDR3 loop spans 16 amino acids. V shed 5 bases and J 3 bases; nucleotides not matched to a gene: 8.

In its sample, this clone was seen once. The gene calls are TRBV6-5 and TRBJ2-1; the D gene could be TRBD1 or TRBD2 (5 bases each). Germline V gene sequence: CDR1 MNHEY, CDR2 SVGAGI. This CDR3 spans 12 amino acids. With 6 bases removed from V and 9 bases from J, the gap between germline ends came to 12 bases. CDR3 coding DNA: TGTGCCAGCAGCGTCGGGGCGTCTGAGCAGTTCTTC. This translates into CASSVGASEQFF.

V is TRBV12-5 and J is TRBJ2-7; tentative D call: TRBD1 (6 bases). V gave up 9 bases and J gave up 3 bases, with 21 bases separating them. There are 15 residues in the CDR3. Per germline, CDR1 LGHNT and CDR2 FRNRAP. The CDR3 bases are TGTGCTAGGGCTCTCCTCCGGGACATCCTCTACGAGCAGTACTTC. The encoded protein is CARALLRDILYEQYF.

The V and J genes are TRBV18 and TRBJ1-1; 12 bases map to TRBD1. The CDR3 is made up of 16 amino acids. Germline loops: CDR1 KGHSH, CDR2 LQKENI. V trimming: 6 bases; J trimming: 3 bases; junction bases outside the gene matches: 8. The CDR3 spells CASSPGTGGFDTEAFF. The CDR3 DNA reads as TGTGCCAGCTCCCCCGGGACAGGGGGCTTTGACACTGAAGCTTTCTTT.

V gene TRBV19 combines with J gene TRBJ2-7; possibly TRBD1 for D (6 bases). This CDR3 spans 15 amino acids. Trimming left V 0 bases short and J 0 bases short, with 9 bases between. The germline V gene has CDR1 LNHDA and CDR2 SQIVND (reference sequence). This CDR3 reads CASSIEGHPSYEQYF. For the CDR3, the DNA is TGTGCCAGTAGTATAGAGGGACACCCCTCCTACGAGCAGTACTTC.

The V and J genes are TRBV11-2 and TRBJ2-7, with unresolved D. Looked up from germline, CDR1 is SGHAT and CDR2 is FQNNGV. The CDR3 covers 14 residues. Deletions cut 1 base from V and 2 bases from J, with 9 bases between. CDR3: CASSLVLTAYEQYF. The CDR3 DNA is TGTGCCAGCAGCTTAGTATTGACGGCCTACGAGCAGTACTTC.

The chain is built from TRBV19 and TRBJ1-2; TRBD1 might be the D (5 bases). The CDR3 totals 12 residues. Trimming took 5 bases from V and 8 from J, leaving 12 bases between them. The germline CDR1 and CDR2 sequences are LNHDA and SQIVND (reference sequence). DNA of the CDR3: TGTGCCAGTAGTGTGGGACGCGGGGGCTACACCTTC. This gives the protein CASSVGRGGYTF.

This clone has only one observation. The chain recombines TRBV9 with TRBJ2-3, with 8 bases identical to TRBD2. The CDR3 has 14 residues. Germline V gene sequence: CDR1 SGDLS, CDR2 YYNGEE. V dropped 7 bases and J dropped 5; count of bases not matched to a gene: 9. The CDR3 reads CASGSRGLGDTQYF. DNA for the CDR3: TGTGCCAGCGGCTCCCGGGGACTAGGAGATACGCAGTATTTT.

The rearrangement joins TRBV27 to TRBJ2-5; 7 bases are shared with TRBD1. The J call is uncertain, as TRBJ2-7 better fits the DNA end. The CDR3 spans 14 residues. In germline, CDR1 is MNHEY, CDR2 SMNVEV (reference sequence). The CDR3 reads CASGTGDFQHEQYF. As DNA, the CDR3 is TGTGCCAGCGGAACAGGGGATTTTCAGCACGAGCAGTACTTC.

This chain uses TRBV7-3 with TRBJ2-1; 8 bases map to TRBD2. Per the germline V gene, CDR1 is SGHTA and CDR2 is FQGTGA. The CDR3 contains 15 residues. V lost 3 bases to trimming and J lost 2 bases; unmatched junction nucleotides: 3. CDR3 in amino acids: CASSLAGGPYNEQFF. The CDR3 DNA is TGTGCCAGCAGCTTGGCGGGAGGACCCTACAATGAGCAGTTCTTC.

The chain employs TRBV7-2 and TRBJ2-3, with D hard to call. V gave up 5 bases and J gave up 6 bases, with 9 bases separating them. CDR1 SGHTA and CDR2 FQGNSA come from the germline V gene. The CDR3 consists of 12 residues. The CDR3 nucleotides are TGTGCCAGCAGCCCCCAGCGCGATACGCAGTATTTT. This encodes CASSPQRDTQYF.

This clone was observed a few times. In DNA, the CDR3 is TGCGCCAGCAGCTTCGGGACAGGGGGCCGGGAGACCCAGTACTTC. This gives the protein CASSFGTGGRETQYF. V is TRBV5-1 and J is TRBJ2-5; TRBD1 matches at 12 bases. The CDR3 runs 15 residues. Trimming removed 2 bases from V and 5 bases from J; junction bases left unmatched: 4. Germline CDR1 reads SGHRS; CDR2 reads YFSETQ.

The chain combines TRBV11-3 with TRBJ2-3, with 15 bases matching TRBD2. J was trimmed by 7 bases and V by 5 bases; bases with no gene match: 4. This CDR3 comprises 15 residues. The germline CDR1 and CDR2 sequences are SGHNT and YENEEA. In nucleotides, the CDR3 is TGTGCCAGCAGCCCAGGGACTAGCGGGAGGCATACGCAGTATTTT. Translated: CASSPGTSGRHTQYF.